These 23 T cell receptor beta chains came from one sample sequenced in a study of blood T cell repertoires in COVID-19. The data were produced by immunoSEQ multiplex PCR, yet TCRdb's version contains in-frame clones alone and is incomplete. This table holds more than 65,000 clones, 82% found once. Sequenced: peripheral blood. Receptors originate from a human donor in a cohort sampled during active COVID-19.

The chain combines TRBV5-6 with TRBJ1-5; possible D gene TRBD1, 5 bases. This CDR3 is built from 16 residues. Trimming left V 3 bases short and J 0 bases short, with 13 bases between. Germline V gene lookup returns CDR1 SGHDT and CDR2 YYEEEE. CDR3 sequence reads: CASSSLRGYSNQPQHF. CDR3 nucleotide sequence: TGTGCCAGCAGCTCCCTTAGGGGCTATAGCAATCAGCCCCAGCATTTT. Supplemented by reference TRBV5-6 and TRBJ1-5, the full variable domain reads DAGVTQSPTHLIKTRGQQVTLRCSPKSGHDTVSWYQQALGQGPQFIFQYYEEEERQRGNFPDRFSGHQFPNYSSELNVNALLLGDSALYLCASSSLRGYSNQPQHFGDGTRLSIL.

The J gene is TRBJ1-4, the V gene TRBV7-9; 7 bases are a match to TRBD1. This CDR3 region has 14 residues. Germline assignment: CDR1 SEHNR and CDR2 FQNEAQ (reference sequence). The V gene end was trimmed by 2 bases and the J gene end by 7 bases; junction bases not matched to a gene: 4. The CDR3, as DNA: TGTGCCAGCAGCTTATCCAGGGGGTTTGAAAAACTGTTTTTT. It specifies CASSLSRGFEKLFF. Looking up the rest from reference TRBV7-9 and TRBJ1-4 gives the full variable domain: DTGVSQNPRHKITKRGQNVTFRCDPISEHNRLYWYRQTLGQGPEFLTYFQNEAQLEKSRLLSDRFSAERPKGSFSTLEIQRTEQGDSAMYLCASSLSRGFEKLFFGSGTQLSVL.

The rearrangement uses TRBV21-1 and TRBJ2-7; the table's D call of TRBD1 was not tested on the DNA. TRBV21-1 is a known pseudogene. The CDR3 consists of 13 residues. The CDR3 loop reads CASSNFWPYEQYF. In DNA, the CDR3 is TGTGCCAGCAGCAACTTTTGGCCCTACGAGCAGTACTTC.

CDR3 DNA sequence: TGTGCCAGCGGCGCGGGACTAGCGGGGGGCAATACGCAGTATTTT. This translates into CASGAGLAGGNTQYF. J is TRBJ2-3 and V is TRBV27, with 15 bases aligning to TRBD2. This CDR3 has 15 amino acids. V was pared by 8 bases and J by 7 bases, with 7 bases of the junction left unmatched. Per germline, CDR1 MNHEY and CDR2 SMNVEV (reference sequence).

The chain couples TRBV19 to TRBJ2-7, with TRBD1 identical over 11 bases. The CDR3 is 15 amino acids. Germline CDR1 is LNHDA and CDR2 is SQIVND (reference sequence). Losses at the gene ends were 5 bases for V and 3 bases for J; bases not matched to a gene: 6. The CDR3 loop is CASSPTGTGGYEQYF. In DNA, the CDR3 is TGTGCCAGTAGTCCCACCGGGACAGGGGGCTACGAGCAGTACTTC.

This rearrangement joins TRBV11-2 to TRBJ2-7, with TRBD2 identical over 9 bases. The CDR3 runs to 13 residues. CDR1 SGHAT and CDR2 FQNNGV come from the germline V gene. J lost 7 bases, V lost 0 bases, and 1 base had no gene match. The CDR3 bases are TGTGCCAGCAGCTTAGACCTAGCGGGGGAGCAGTACTTC. Its protein is CASSLDLAGEQYF.

The V call is TRBV5-4, the J call TRBJ2-1; the D gene is possibly TRBD2 (6 bases). The CDR3 extends over 13 amino acids. Trimming shortened V by 9 bases and J by 7 bases, and 17 bases separated the two germline ends. Germline CDR1 SGHNT, CDR2 YYREEE (reference sequence). The CDR3 loop reads CAITRLDLNEQFF. The CDR3 nucleotides read TGTGCCATCACAAGACTAGACTTAAATGAGCAGTTCTTC.

The chain links TRBV6-1 to TRBJ2-7; D call uncertain. This CDR3 contains 11 residues. Trimming stripped 3 bases from V and 4 bases from J, with 4 bases between. Germline CDR1 and CDR2: MNHNS and SASEGT. The CDR3 loop is CASSERYEQYF. CDR3 DNA sequence: TGTGCCAGCAGTGAGAGGTACGAGCAGTACTTC.

This rearrangement joins TRBV19 to TRBJ1-5, with TRBD1 as a possible D gene (5 bases). Trimming pared 5 bases from V and 3 bases from J, leaving 14 bases between. This CDR3 has 15 residues. Germline-derived CDR1 and CDR2 are LNHDA and SQIVND (reference sequence). The CDR3 DNA follows: TGTGCCAGTAGTTCCCTCAGACAGATCAATCAGCCCCAGCATTTT. Translated, it gives CASSSLRQINQPQHF.

The chain uses TRBV19 and TRBJ2-5; TRBD1 might be the D (5 bases). Germline-derived CDR1 and CDR2 are LNHDA and SQIVND (reference sequence). The germline V and J ends were trimmed by 1 base and 5 bases, with 14 bases remaining between them. This CDR3 region has 15 residues. The CDR3 bases are TGTGCCAGTAGTATAGGATTTGCAGGGAAGGAGACCCAGTACTTC. Its translation: CASSIGFAGKETQYF.

This chain links TRBV10-3 with TRBJ1-1; TRBD1 matches 7 bases. The length of the CDR3 is 14 residues. The junction had 6 bases not matched to a gene; V was cut back by 4 bases and J by 4 bases. The germline V gene has CDR1 ENHRY and CDR2 SYGVKD. CDR3 sequence (DNA): TGTGCCATCAGTGCCCGACAGGGCCCCACTGAAGCTTTCTTT. It specifies CAISARQGPTEAFF.

The chain recombines TRBV5-1 with TRBJ1-3; 7 bases map to TRBD1. V dropped 5 bases and J dropped 0; count of bases not matched to a gene: 2. This CDR3 region has 14 residues. Germline values: CDR1 SGHRS, CDR2 YFSETQ. CDR3 loop: CASRGQPSGNTIYF. For the CDR3, the DNA is TGCGCCAGCAGGGGACAGCCCTCTGGAAACACCATATATTTT. Supplemented by reference TRBV5-1 and TRBJ1-3, the full variable domain reads KAGVTQTPRYLIKTRGQQVTLSCSPISGHRSVSWYQQTPGQGLQFLFEYFSETQRNKGNFPGRFSGRQFSNSRSEMNVSTLELGDSALYLCASRGQPSGNTIYFGEGSWLTVV.

This chain links TRBV7-9 with TRBJ2-2; D is possibly TRBD1 (6 bases). Germline lookup yields CDR1 SEHNR and CDR2 FQNEAQ (reference sequence). V was pared by 5 bases and J by 6 bases, with 13 bases between. The CDR3 covers 14 residues. CDR3 sequence (DNA): TGTGCCAGCAGCCAATCTTCAGGGGCCGGGGAGCTGTTTTTT. It yields the protein CASSQSSGAGELFF.

CDR3 coding DNA: TGCGCCAGCAGCTCACAAGCAGGGGGCCCCGATGGCTACACCTTC. It codes for CASSSQAGGPDGYTF. This chain links TRBV5-1 with TRBJ1-2; 8 nucleotides match TRBD1. V dropped 3 bases and J dropped 6; count of bases not matched to a gene: 10. The germline CDR1 and CDR2 sequences are SGHRS and YFSETQ. The CDR3 is 15 amino acids.

This clone was detected once. The chain couples TRBV7-2 to TRBJ1-4; 8 bases map to TRBD1. CDR1 is SGHTA, CDR2 FQGNSA, per germline. With V trimmed by 6 bases and J by 6 bases, 6 bases remained unmatched. The CDR3 has 14 amino acids. CDR3 amino acids: CASRSGTGDEKLFF. In nucleotides, the CDR3 is TGTGCCAGCAGGTCCGGGACAGGCGATGAAAAACTGTTTTTT.

The rearrangement uses TRBV18 and TRBJ1-6, with a possible D match to TRBD1 (5 bases). Germline CDR1 reads KGHSH; CDR2 reads LQKENI. The V and J ends lost 3 bases and 10 bases respectively, with 16 bases between them. The CDR3 runs to 15 residues. In DNA, the CDR3 is TGTGCCAGCTCACCCCCAGAAGGGGCTGGCTCACCCCTCCACTTT. Translation gives CASSPPEGAGSPLHF.

The chain couples TRBV5-1 to TRBJ2-5, with TRBD2 identical over 9 bases. The J segment lost 5 bases and the V segment lost 1 base, leaving 6 bases of the junction unmatched. In germline, CDR1 is SGHRS, CDR2 YFSETQ. This CDR3 spans 15 amino acids. Here the CDR3 reads CASSLRSSGAETQYF. CDR3 bases: TGCGCCAGCAGCTTGAGGTCTAGCGGGGCCGAGACCCAGTACTTC.

The CDR3 loop reads CASSKIVAAKAFF. The CDR3 DNA is TGTGCCAGCAGCAAAATCGTCGCGGCGAAGGCTTTCTTT. The rearrangement links TRBV21-1 to TRBJ1-1. TRBV21-1 is shown as a pseudogene. There are 13 residues in the CDR3.

V is TRBV5-1 and J is TRBJ2-6; D perhaps matches TRBD1 (6 bases). Germline CDR1 SGHRS, CDR2 YFSETQ. V was clipped by 5 bases and J by 0 bases, with 15 bases between them. This CDR3 region has 17 residues. CDR3 region: CASSQTGVSSGANVLTF. CDR3 DNA sequence: TGCGCCAGCAGTCAGACAGGCGTTAGCTCTGGGGCCAACGTCCTGACTTTC.

The chain carries TRBV4-1 and TRBJ2-7; 7 bases match TRBD2. Germline V gene sequence: CDR1 MGHRA, CDR2 YSYEKL. CDR3 length: 15 residues. With V trimmed by 1 base and J by 2 bases, 5 bases remained unmatched. In DNA form, the CDR3 reads TGCGCCAGCAGCCAAGCCGGGACTACGGCCTACGAGCAGTACTTC. Amino acids: CASSQAGTTAYEQYF.

This sequence joins TRBV3-1 (or the pseudogene TRBV3-2) and TRBJ1-4, with 7 positions matching TRBD1. The V and J ends lost 4 bases and 7 bases, in that order; junction bases with no gene match: 6. This CDR3 spans 14 amino acids. Germline V CDR1 and CDR2: LGHDT, YNNKEL (reference sequence). The CDR3 bases are TGTGCCAGCAGCCCCATGACAGGGCGTGAAAAACTGTTTTTT. Translating it yields CASSPMTGREKLFF.

This chain joins TRBV29-1 and TRBJ1-1; D might be TRBD1 (6 bases). Germline V lookup: CDR1 SQVTM, CDR2 ANQGSEA. The CDR3 runs 12 residues. Trimming stripped 7 bases from V and 2 bases from J, with 11 bases between. The CDR3 protein is CSGGQLNTEAFF. The CDR3 DNA is TGCAGCGGCGGACAGCTCAACACTGAAGCTTTCTTT. Complete variable domain (other parts from reference TRBV29-1 and TRBJ1-1): SAVISQKPSRDICQRGTSLTIQCQVDSQVTMMFWYRQQPGQSLTLIATANQGSEATYESGFVIDKFPISRPNLTFSTLTVSNMSPEDSSIYLCSGGQLNTEAFFGQGTRLTVV.

V is TRBV9 and J is TRBJ1-1; D perhaps matches TRBD1 (5 bases). The CDR3 runs 15 residues. Trimming took off 4 bases at V and 0 bases at J, with 13 bases between the two ends. CDR1 is SGDLS and CDR2 is YYNGEE in the germline V gene. The CDR3 DNA is TGTGCCAGCAGCCCAGGGCCCCTAATGAACACTGAAGCTTTCTTT. It is translated as CASSPGPLMNTEAFF.